Listed below are T cell receptor beta chains from one sample, sequenced in a study of cytomegalovirus exposure and HLA in healthy donors. The assay was immunoSEQ multiplex PCR, and TCRdb's table has in-frame clones only and misses some. This sample yields around 130,000 clones, of which 80% are seen a single time; about 5.3% belongs to the top ten. Sequencing was done on a sample of PBMCs. Source of these receptors: a man aged 25 to 45 in good health and CMV-seronegative. Both conserved end residues are part of each CDR3. The D gene is left open where the match is weak. The size field is filled for only some rows; it gives once, few, many or a size class.

J	V	D	size	CDR3	DNA
TRBJ2-4	TRBV7-9	TRBD2	few	CASSFLGVRGEIAKNIQYF	TGTGCCAGCAGCTTTCTTGGCGTTCGGGGGGAGATTGCCAAAAACATTCAGTACTTC
TRBJ2-7	TRBV28	TRBD1	-	CASSYRDRATYEQYF	TGTGCCAGCAGTTACCGGGACAGGGCCACCTACGAGCAGTACTTC
TRBJ1-2	TRBV10-3	-	few	CAIRRGVNYGYTF	TGTGCCATCAGAAGGGGTGTTAACTATGGCTACACCTTC
TRBJ2-2	TRBV28	-	-	CASSWTPGEPNTGELFF	TGTGCCAGCAGTTGGACCCCGGGGGAACCGAACACCGGGGAGCTGTTTTTT
TRBJ2-1	TRBV28	TRBD2	-	CASIPSGSSYNEQFF	TGTGCCAGCATCCCTAGCGGGAGCTCCTACAATGAGCAGTTCTTC
TRBJ2-7	TRBV7-7	-	-	CASSPSVSEEQYF	TGTGCTAGCAGCCCCTCGGTTAGTGAAGAGCAGTACTTC
TRBJ1-2	TRBV7-9	TRBD1	-	CASSQRDSDSKNYGYTF	TGTGCCAGCAGCCAACGGGACAGCGACTCAAAGAACTATGGCTACACCTTC
TRBJ1-4	TRBV9	-	-	CASSVEPTGTVEKLFF	TGTGCCAGCAGCGTAGAACCCACAGGGACGGTCGAAAAACTGTTTTTT
TRBJ1-2	TRBV25-1	-	-	CASSESGGSYGYTF	TGTGCCAGCAGTGAATCCGGGGGTAGCTATGGCTACACCTTC
TRBJ1-1	TRBV25-1	-	-	CASSEGGRTEAFF	TGTGCCAGCAGTGAGGGGGGGAGGACTGAAGCTTTCTTT
TRBJ2-1	TRBV6-5	TRBD2	-	CASTKSAGGRNEQFF	TGTGCCAGCACTAAGTCGGCGGGGGGGCGGAATGAGCAGTTCTTC
TRBJ1-2	TRBV2	TRBD1	-	CASSDRVVGYGYTF	TGTGCCAGCAGCGACAGGGTTGTAGGGTATGGCTACACCTTC
TRBJ2-7	TRBV29-1	TRBD1	-	CSVTDRTSSYEQYF	TGCAGCGTGACGGACAGGACCTCCTCCTACGAGCAGTACTTC
TRBJ1-6	TRBV7-9	TRBD1	-	CASSLPRGPSPLHF	TGTGCCAGCAGCTTACCCAGGGGGCCTTCACCCCTCCACTTT
TRBJ2-7	TRBV11-2	-	-	CASSPDLTLRYEQYF	TGTGCCAGCAGCCCAGACTTGACCCTTCGTTACGAGCAGTACTTC
TRBJ2-7	TRBV4-3	-	-	CASSQGPSSATSSYEQYF	TGCGCCAGCAGCCAAGGGCCCTCTAGCGCGACAAGCTCCTACGAGCAGTACTTC
TRBJ2-5	TRBV15	-	-	CATSRDREETQYF	TGTGCCACCAGCAGAGACAGGGAAGAGACCCAGTACTTC
TRBJ1-6	TRBV5-1	TRBD1	-	CASSRTGGSSSPLHF	TGCGCCAGCAGCCGGACAGGGGGAAGTAGTTCACCCCTCCACTTT
TRBJ1-5	TRBV9	-	-	CASSPGLSAQPQHF	TGTGCCAGCAGCCCGGGACTTTCGGCCCAGCCCCAGCATTTT
TRBJ2-3	TRBV7-9	TRBD2	-	CASSLRKTSGITDTQYF	TGTGCCAGCAGCCTTCGGAAGACTAGCGGAATCACAGATACGCAGTATTTT
TRBJ2-7	TRBV11-2	-	-	CASSLSTGGIYEQYF	TGTGCCAGCAGCCTAAGTACTGGGGGCATCTACGAGCAGTACTTC
TRBJ2-1	TRBV29-1	-	-	CSVGFGGRADEQFF	TGCAGCGTTGGTTTCGGGGGGCGAGCGGATGAGCAGTTCTTC